The 27 T cell receptor beta chains in this list originate from one sample, sequenced in a study of blood T cells in healthy people across ages. A J-beta primer mix and a sample-barcoded 5' primer were used in a second PCR of about 7 to 12 cycles. TCRdb itself ran the 5' RACE reads through MiXCR, one entry per CDR3 protein. Here the sample spans 710,000 or so distinct CDR3 sequences, 22% being singletons. Sequenced: blood. All receptors come from a man aged 65-85 years in good health.

For this clonotype: One end of the junction fails to match germline, which may point to a read error. The V and J genes are TRBV6-5 and TRBJ2-4, with 7 bases lining up with TRBD1. Germline CDR1 reads MNHEY; CDR2 reads SVGAGI. The CDR3 is 14 residues long. CDR3 nucleotide sequence: TGTGCCAGCAGCCGGGACAGTTCTCGTGACATTCAGTGCTTC. It specifies CASSRDSSRDIQCF.

J is TRBJ1-5 and V is TRBV3-1; D is unclear. This CDR3 region has 14 residues. Per the germline V gene, CDR1 is LGHDT and CDR2 is YNNKEL (reference sequence). V lost 1 base and J lost 3, with 7 bases in between. This chain's CDR3 is CASSQGGVNQPQHF. The CDR3 region has the DNA TGTGCCAGCAGCCAAGGAGGCGTCAATCAGCCCCAGCATTTT.

The rearrangement uses TRBV5-5 and TRBJ1-5; 7 bases are shared with TRBD1. Germline V gene lookup returns CDR1 SGHKS and CDR2 YYEKEE (reference sequence). The CDR3 extends over 14 amino acids. Trimming at V came to 5 bases and at J to 4 bases, leaving 6 bases not matched to a gene. The CDR3 DNA reads as TGTGCCAGCAGTGGGGGACAGCCAAATCAGCCCCAGCATTTT. It is translated as CASSGGQPNQPQHF.

The rearrangement joins TRBV20-1 to TRBJ1-5; D may be TRBD1 (5 bases). The CDR3 length is 12 residues. Trimming removed 3 bases from V and 4 bases from J, with 7 bases in between. CDR1 DFQATT and CDR2 SNEGSKA come from the germline V gene (reference sequence). DNA for the CDR3: TGCAGTGCTAGCCAGGGAAATCAGCCCCAGCATTTT. This codes for CSASQGNQPQHF.

There are a few counts of this clonotype. The chain has TRBV14 and TRBJ2-1; D is possibly TRBD2 (6 bases). The CDR3 length is 15 residues. The V gene lost 3 bases and the J gene lost 0 bases, with 9 bases spanning the gap. From germline, CDR1 is SGHDN and CDR2 FVKESK. DNA of the CDR3: TGTGCCAGCAGCCAGGGTAGCGGCTCCTACAATGAGCAGTTCTTC. Protein sequence: CASSQGSGSYNEQFF. Complete variable domain (other parts from reference TRBV14 and TRBJ2-1): EAGVTQFPSHSVIEKGQTVTLRCDPISGHDNLYWYRRVMGKEIKFLLHFVKESKQDESGMPNNRFLAERTGGTYSTLKVQPAELEDSGVYFCASSQGSGSYNEQFFGPGTRLTVL.

This clonotype was counted only a few times. The chain combines TRBV12-3 or TRBV12-4 with TRBJ1-5; D unresolved. The V and J ends lost 4 bases and 4 bases respectively, with 8 bases between them. The CDR3 contains 13 residues. The CDR3 here is CASSYGRNQPQHF. CDR3 sequence (DNA): TGTGCCAGCAGTTATGGTAGGAATCAGCCCCAGCATTTT.

The chain employs TRBV7-2 and TRBJ1-5, with a tentative D call TRBD1 (5 bases). This CDR3 spans 15 amino acids. V dropped 5 bases and J dropped 0 bases, with 11 bases sitting between them. CDR1 and CDR2 from the germline V gene are SGHTA and FQGNSA. CDR3 nucleotide sequence: TGTGCCAGCAGCGTAGAGGGGTATAGCAATCAGCCCCAGCATTTT. Translation: CASSVEGYSNQPQHF.

The chain joins TRBV7-2 to TRBJ1-5; the D is unclear. Germline CDR1 and CDR2: SGHTA and FQGNSA. This CDR3 contains 18 residues. V lost 5 bases, J lost 0 bases, and 20 bases lay in between. CDR3 loop: CASSVLRTDGHSNQPQHF. CDR3 in DNA: TGTGCCAGCAGCGTCTTAAGAACGGACGGTCATAGCAATCAGCCCCAGCATTTT.

The rearrangement joins TRBV5-1 to TRBJ2-5, with D perhaps TRBD2 (5 bases). In germline, CDR1 is SGHRS, CDR2 YFSETQ. Trimming left V 4 bases short and J 3 bases short, with 16 bases between. This CDR3 contains 15 residues. The CDR3, as DNA: TGCGCCAGCAGCCTGGGAAGCGGTACCAAAGAGACCCAGTACTTC. Translating it yields CASSLGSGTKETQYF.

The chain carries TRBV6-1 and TRBJ1-4, with D perhaps TRBD1 (5 bases). The V end was cut by 6 bases, the J end by 6 bases, with 17 bases between. Germline assignment: CDR1 MNHNS and CDR2 SASEGT. This CDR3 contains 15 residues. CDR3 in DNA: TGTGCCAGCAGGGACAAGTTGCGTTGGGATGAAAAACTGTTTTTT. Residues: CASRDKLRWDEKLFF.

V is TRBV19 and J is TRBJ2-5; no clear D. TRBJ2-7 explains the end of the DNA better; the J call may be wrong. The germline CDR1 and CDR2 sequences are LNHDA and SQIVND (reference sequence). The CDR3 contains 14 residues. Here the CDR3 DNA reads TGTGCCAGTAGTATGGTCGGCAGGCCAGGCGAGCAGTACTTC. Residues: CASSMVGRPGEQYF.

This clonotype was observed a handful of times. The chain combines TRBV12-3 or TRBV12-4 with TRBJ2-3; D not certain. V was clipped by 4 bases and J by 6 bases, with 23 bases between them. The length of the CDR3 is 17 residues. CDR3 in DNA: TGTGCCAGCAGTTCCTATACCACCATTAATGAAGACGATACGCAGTATTTT. This translates into CASSSYTTINEDDTQYF.

This clonotype was recorded a few times. This chain links TRBV5-1 with TRBJ1-2; D is uncertain. Trimming removed 0 bases at V and 8 bases at J, with 8 bases between. This CDR3 is built from 12 residues. The V gene's germline CDR1 is SGHRS and CDR2 YFSETQ. The CDR3 loop reads CASSLGPGGYTF. CDR3 in DNA: TGCGCCAGCAGCTTGGGCCCCGGGGGCTACACCTTC.

This rearrangement joins TRBV27 to TRBJ1-2; D remains ambiguous. The germline gives CDR1 MNHEY, CDR2 SMNVEV (reference sequence). The CDR3 is made up of 12 amino acids. Trimming stripped 5 bases from V and 4 bases from J, with 8 bases between. Here the CDR3 reads CASSARGYGYTF. CDR3 coding DNA: TGTGCCAGCAGTGCCCGGGGCTATGGCTACACCTTC.

This clonotype was seen a handful of times. The CDR3 coding sequence is TGCGCCAGCAGCCGGGGATTGTTAGCGGTGTCCACAGATACGCAGTATTTT. Translating it yields CASSRGLLAVSTDTQYF. This rearrangement joins TRBV5-1 to TRBJ2-3; the D gene is possibly TRBD2 (6 bases). This CDR3 is 17 amino acids long. Trimming cost V 4 bases and J 2 bases, with 20 bases left between them. Germline CDR1 reads SGHRS; CDR2 reads YFSETQ.

This clonotype appeared a few times. This chain joins TRBV20-1 and TRBJ2-5; the D gene is possibly TRBD2 (5 bases). Trimming removed 5 bases at V and 5 bases at J, with 12 bases between. The CDR3 covers 12 residues. Germline V gives CDR1 DFQATT, CDR2 SNEGSKA (reference sequence). The CDR3 reads CSAPAGVETQYF. As DNA, the CDR3 is TGCAGTGCTCCCGCCGGGGTGGAGACCCAGTACTTC.

This chain uses TRBV6-6 with TRBJ2-3; 11 bases align to TRBD2. The CDR3 runs to 17 residues. The V segment lost 0 bases and the J segment 4 bases; nucleotides outside the gene matches: 6. Germline V gene lookup returns CDR1 MNHNY and CDR2 SVGAGI (reference sequence). This CDR3 is CASSYSPISGGADTQYF. The CDR3 DNA sequence: TGTGCCAGCAGTTACTCCCCGATTAGCGGGGGGGCAGATACGCAGTATTTT.

This clonotype was counted a few times. Its ends do not fully match the called genes, so a read error is possible. The chain carries TRBV12-3 or TRBV12-4 and TRBJ2-5, with 13 bases fitting TRBD2. The CDR3 is 17 residues long. The DNA of the CDR3 is TGTGCCAGCCCCCGGGGACTAGCGGGGCTGTACCAAGGGACCCAGTACTTC. Its translation is CASPRGLAGLYQGTQYF.

This clonotype was picked up a small number of times. This chain connects TRBV6-2 or TRBV6-3 to TRBJ2-7; D is undetermined. This CDR3 has 14 residues. The V end was cut by 2 bases, the J end by 3 bases, with 11 bases between. Per germline, CDR1 MNHEY and CDR2 SVGEGT. The DNA for the CDR3 is TGTGCCAGCAGTTACGGGGTGGGAAACTACGAGCAGTACGTC. Translation: CASSYGVGNYEQYV.

This clonotype came up a few times. This rearrangement joins TRBV4-1 to TRBJ1-5; weak D call: TRBD1 (5 bases). The CDR3 sequence is 16 residues long. V was pared by 0 bases and J by 5 bases, with 14 bases between. Germline-derived CDR1 and CDR2 are MGHRA and YSYEKL. The CDR3 sequence: CASSQDILVGDQPQHF. As DNA, the CDR3 is TGCGCCAGCAGCCAAGATATACTGGTAGGGGATCAGCCCCAGCATTTT.

The rearrangement joins TRBV24-1 to TRBJ2-1; D is undetermined. V gave up 5 bases and J gave up 0 bases, with 13 bases separating them. Germline values: CDR1 KGHDR, CDR2 SFDVKD. The CDR3 covers 16 residues. CDR3 in amino acids: CATSVEFPSSYNEQFF. DNA for the CDR3: TGTGCCACCAGTGTTGAATTCCCGAGCTCCTACAATGAGCAGTTCTTC.

The chain employs TRBV3-1 and TRBJ1-2, with TRBD1 as a possible D gene (5 bases). Trimming stripped 1 base from V and 4 bases from J, with 10 bases between. Germline V lookup: CDR1 LGHDT, CDR2 YNNKEL (reference sequence). The CDR3 sequence is 14 residues long. CDR3 nucleotide sequence: TGTGCCAGCAGCCAAGGGGCCAGGGTCTATGGCTACACCTTC. Translating it yields CASSQGARVYGYTF.

The V call is TRBV15, the J call TRBJ2-5; maybe TRBD1 (5 bases). Trimming cost V 3 bases and J 1 base, with 15 bases left between them. The germline gives CDR1 LNHNV, CDR2 YYDKDF (reference sequence). The CDR3 is made up of 16 amino acids. The CDR3 sequence is CATSSKGNRLQETQYF. The CDR3, as DNA: TGTGCCACCAGCAGTAAAGGGAACAGGCTCCAAGAGACCCAGTACTTC.

The chain couples TRBV5-1 to TRBJ2-2, with 8 bases fitting TRBD2. J gave up 4 bases and V 4 bases, and 6 bases lay outside the gene matches. The CDR3 is made up of 15 amino acids. The germline V gene encodes CDR1 SGHRS and CDR2 YFSETQ. The CDR3 spells CASSPGGGSTGELFF. Written as DNA, the CDR3 is TGCGCCAGCAGCCCGGGGGGGGGCAGCACCGGGGAGCTGTTTTTT.

The sample holds a few counts of this clonotype. This chain uses TRBV12-3 or TRBV12-4 with TRBJ1-1; D possibly corresponds to TRBD1 (6 bases). CDR3 size: 14 residues. V gave up 2 bases and J gave up 4 bases, with 11 bases separating them. CDR3 sequence: CASSLRGEATEAFF. The CDR3, as DNA: TGTGCCAGCAGTTTAAGGGGGGAGGCCACTGAAGCTTTCTTT.

Only a few counts were recorded for this clonotype. This chain joins TRBV7-6 and TRBJ2-5, with no clear D. This CDR3 contains 14 residues. V shed 5 bases and J shed 2 bases, with 12 bases lying between them. CDR1 is SGHVS, CDR2 FNYEAQ, per germline. CDR3 bases: TGTGCCAGCAGCCCAGGATCAAAGCAAGAGACCCAGTACTTC. This sequence encodes CASSPGSKQETQYF. The full variable domain, with the rest looked up from reference TRBV7-6 and TRBJ2-5, is GAGVSQSPRYKVTKRGQDVALRCDPISGHVSLYWYRQALGQGPEFLTYFNYEAQQDKSGLPNDRFSAERPEGSISTLTIQRTEQRDSAMYRCASSPGSKQETQYFGPGTRLLVL.

There are a few counts of this clonotype. J is TRBJ1-2 and V is TRBV7-9; D gene uncertain. The CDR3 sequence is 14 residues long. Deletions cut 1 base from V and 1 base from J, with 7 bases between. Germline loops: CDR1 SEHNR, CDR2 FQNEAQ (reference sequence). For the CDR3, the DNA is TGTGCCAGCAGCTTAGAAACATATAACTATGGCTACACCTTC. It encodes CASSLETYNYGYTF.